The source of this TCR beta chain is a study of response to subunit inactivated influenza vaccine. TCRdb recomputed calls from the RT-PCR reads with MiXCR, one row per CDR3 protein. The table shows over 150,000 distinct CDR3 sequences, with roughly 10% occurring only once. Notes on the study in general: Few new T cells, the authors suggested, are recruited by each seasonal influenza vaccination.

V shed 0 bases, J shed 8 bases, and the junction held 3 bases outside the gene matches. Germline CDR1 is SGHRS and CDR2 is YFSETQ. The CDR3 runs 14 residues. In its sample, this clonotype was seen a few times. Its antigen is currently unknown. This TCR was sampled from a man aged 50 or older who received an inactivated influenza vaccine. The chain is built from TRBV5-1 and TRBJ2-1; 9 bases agree with TRBD1. The sequences come from non-naive T cells sorted from PBMCs, collected roughly 6 weeks after vaccination. The CDR3 is CASSLGGQGDEQFF. The CDR3 DNA sequence: TGCGCCAGCAGCTTGGGGGGACAGGGTGATGAGCAGTTCTTC.